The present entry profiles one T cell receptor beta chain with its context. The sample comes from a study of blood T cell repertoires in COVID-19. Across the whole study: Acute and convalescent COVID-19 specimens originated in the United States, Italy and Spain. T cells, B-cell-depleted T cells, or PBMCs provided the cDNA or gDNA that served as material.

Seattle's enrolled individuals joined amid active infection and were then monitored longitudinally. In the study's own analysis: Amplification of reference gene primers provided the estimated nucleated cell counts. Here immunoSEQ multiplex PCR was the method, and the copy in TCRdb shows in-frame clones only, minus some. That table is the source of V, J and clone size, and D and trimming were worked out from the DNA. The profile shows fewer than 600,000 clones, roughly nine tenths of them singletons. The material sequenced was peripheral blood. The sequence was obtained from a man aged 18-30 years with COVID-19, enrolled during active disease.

The CDR3 region is CASSDQQDNEQFF. CDR3 nucleotide sequence: TGTGCCAGCAGTGATCAACAGGACAATGAGCAGTTCTTC. The genes are TRBV2 and TRBJ2-1; TRBD1 is a possible D gene (5 bases). V was pared by 3 bases and J by 5 bases, with 8 bases between. CDR1 and CDR2 (germline): SNHLY, FYNNEI. The CDR3 totals 13 residues.